This entry lists 19 T cell receptor beta chains sequenced from one sample in a study of cytomegalovirus exposure and HLA in healthy donors (dated by TCRdb to the late 2010s). Libraries were constructed by the immunoSEQ multiplex PCR assay. For the multiplex PCR, a mixture combining 60 forward primers for TCR Vbeta segments and 13 reverse primers for TCR Jbeta segments was used. Not all clones reach the TCRdb copy of this immuneACCESS table, which keeps in-frame sequences only. Checked studies attribute under half of the gap to unresolved V genes and leave the rest unexplained. This sample holds approximately 130,000 clones; roughly 85% were observed only once. The ten largest account for approximately 6.4% of the sample. Sequenced: PBMCs. These receptors were obtained from a woman in her twenties or thirties in good health and CMV-seropositive.

CDR3 sequence: CAWNHGGAGELFF. CDR3 coding DNA: TGTGCCTGGAACCACGGGGGGGCCGGGGAGCTGTTTTTT. The chain couples TRBV30 to TRBJ2-2; TRBD2 agrees at 8 bases. J lost 6 bases, V lost 4 bases, and 4 bases had no gene match. Germline V lookup: CDR1 GTSNPN, CDR2 SVGIG (reference sequence). CDR3 length: 13 amino acids.

CDR3 nucleotides: TGCGCCAGCAGCTTGGAATCGGGGGACTATGGCTACACCTTC. This codes for CASSLESGDYGYTF. The gene calls are TRBV5-1 and TRBJ1-2, with D possibly TRBD1 on 5 matching bases. This CDR3 is 14 amino acids long. Germline V gene sequence: CDR1 SGHRS, CDR2 YFSETQ. The V gene lost 0 bases and the J gene lost 3 bases, with 9 bases spanning the gap.

The chain recombines TRBV30 with TRBJ1-2; 7 bases fit TRBD1. Germline CDR1 GTSNPN, CDR2 SVGIG (reference sequence). V gave up 0 bases and J gave up 7 bases; unmatched junction bases: 5. The CDR3 spans 13 residues. CDR3 nucleotides: TGTGCCTGGAGTGTACGGACAGGCTCTGGCTACACCTTC. This translates into CAWSVRTGSGYTF.

A few counts support this clone. The J gene is TRBJ1-4, the V gene TRBV2, with D unclear. Germline values: CDR1 SNHLY, CDR2 FYNNEI. The CDR3 is 13 amino acids. V was clipped by 2 bases and J by 5 bases, with 6 bases between them. The DNA of the CDR3 is TGTGCCAGCAGTGAACCGGTGAATGAAAAACTGTTTTTT. It yields the protein CASSEPVNEKLFF.

The J gene is TRBJ1-1, the V gene TRBV5-1, with D uncertain. Trimming pared 4 bases from V and 0 bases from J, leaving 13 bases between. Germline V lookup: CDR1 SGHRS, CDR2 YFSETQ. This CDR3 region has 15 residues. CDR3 region: CASSPPGFMNTEAFF. The DNA of the CDR3 is TGCGCCAGCAGCCCACCGGGGTTCATGAACACTGAAGCTTTCTTT.

This clone appeared a few times. The sample holds other DNA sequences that translate to the same CDR3. This chain links TRBV5-8 with TRBJ1-1; perhaps TRBD1 as D (5 bases). V lost 4 bases, J lost 4 bases, and 11 bases lay in between. Germline V gene data show CDR1 as SGHTS and CDR2 as YDEGEE. The CDR3 covers 13 residues. In DNA, the CDR3 is TGTGCCAGCAGCCCCGGGGGGGGCACTGAAGCTTTCTTT. It encodes CASSPGGGTEAFF.

J is TRBJ1-4 and V is TRBV25-1, with D unresolved. The germline V gene has CDR1 MGHDK and CDR2 SYGVNS. The ends were cut back, 2 bases at V and 8 bases at J, with 12 bases in the middle. The CDR3 contains 14 residues. CDR3 amino acids: CASSEEESWEKLFF. As DNA, the CDR3 is TGTGCCAGCAGTGAAGAAGAGAGCTGGGAAAAACTGTTTTTT.

The chain combines TRBV18 with TRBJ1-2; the D gene is possibly TRBD1 (6 bases). V shed 3 bases and J shed 6 bases, with 11 bases lying between them. This CDR3 is built from 13 residues. Germline V gene data show CDR1 as KGHSH and CDR2 as LQKENI. The chain's CDR3 is CASSPQGLDGYTF. The CDR3 DNA sequence: TGTGCCAGCTCACCCCAGGGGTTGGATGGCTACACCTTC.

This chain uses TRBV18 with TRBJ1-1; possibly TRBD1 for D (5 bases). This CDR3 spans 13 amino acids. V dropped 3 bases and J dropped 4 bases, with 9 bases sitting between them. The germline V gene has CDR1 KGHSH and CDR2 LQKENI. CDR3 in DNA: TGTGCCAGCTCACCTCGGGGGAGCACTGAAGCTTTCTTT. It codes for CASSPRGSTEAFF. The whole variable domain, filled in from reference TRBV18 and TRBJ1-1, reads NAGVMQNPRHLVRRRGQEARLRCSPMKGHSHVYWYRQLPEEGLKFMVYLQKENIIDESGMPKERFSAEFPKEGPSILRIQQVVRGDSAAYFCASSPRGSTEAFFGQGTRLTVV.

This clone was detected only once. The genes are TRBV15 and TRBJ2-3; possible D gene TRBD1, 5 bases. Trimming removed 3 bases from V and 3 bases from J, with 7 bases in between. Germline CDR1 is LNHNV and CDR2 is YYDKDF (reference sequence). The CDR3 has 13 residues. CDR3 protein: CATSRAGTDTQYF. The CDR3 coding sequence is TGTGCCACCAGCAGGGCAGGGACAGATACGCAGTATTTT.

This rearrangement joins TRBV5-4 to TRBJ2-1, with TRBD1 matching 8 bases. The CDR3 contains 12 residues. The J segment lost 8 bases and the V segment lost 4 bases, leaving 2 bases of the junction unmatched. Germline lookup yields CDR1 SGHNT and CDR2 YYREEE (reference sequence). The DNA of the CDR3 is TGTGCCAGCAGCCAGGGGGCGTATGAGCAGTTCTTC. The encoded protein is CASSQGAYEQFF.

In the case of this clone: A read error may produce the germline difference seen at one junction end. V is TRBV5-6 and J is TRBJ2-7; TRBD2 aligns across 12 bases. Germline V gives CDR1 SGHDT, CDR2 YYEEEE. This CDR3 is 16 amino acids long. CDR3 protein: CASRLGLAGTGGEQYF. The CDR3 DNA is TGTGCCAGCAGATTGGGACTAGCGGGTACCGGGGGGGAGCAGTACTTC.

The rearrangement joins TRBV2 to TRBJ1-6; D not certain. Germline V lookup: CDR1 SNHLY, CDR2 FYNNEI. The V gene lost 8 bases and the J gene lost 4 bases, with 6 bases spanning the gap. The CDR3 is made up of 12 amino acids. In nucleotides, the CDR3 is TGTGCCAGCGGCCTGTATAATTCACCCCTCCACTTT. It specifies CASGLYNSPLHF.

The V gene is TRBV2, the J gene TRBJ2-7; D perhaps matches TRBD2 (5 bases). This CDR3 comprises 14 residues. V lost 8 bases and J 0 bases, leaving 14 bases between the germline ends. CDR1 and CDR2 (germline): SNHLY, FYNNEI. Written as DNA, the CDR3 is TGTGCCAGCTACCTCGGGGAGTACTCCTACGAGCAGTACTTC. Amino acid sequence: CASYLGEYSYEQYF.

The chain is built from TRBV7-9 and TRBJ1-2; the D gene is possibly TRBD1 (6 bases). The CDR3 is 16 residues long. CDR1 and CDR2 from the germline V gene are SEHNR and FQNEAQ (reference sequence). Trimming pared 5 bases from V and 8 bases from J, leaving 24 bases between. The CDR3 is CASSTTRGRPGEGYTF. DNA for the CDR3: TGTGCCAGCAGCACCACCCGAGGACGGCCAGGGGAAGGCTACACCTTC. The variable domain in full, completed from reference TRBV7-9 and TRBJ1-2, reads DTGVSQNPRHKITKRGQNVTFRCDPISEHNRLYWYRQTLGQGPEFLTYFQNEAQLEKSRLLSDRFSAERPKGSFSTLEIQRTEQGDSAMYLCASSTTRGRPGEGYTFGSGTRLTVV.

This chain connects TRBV4-1 to TRBJ2-7, with 8 bases fitting TRBD2. The CDR3 has 15 residues. Germline CDR1 reads MGHRA; CDR2 reads YSYEKL. J was trimmed by 3 bases and V by 3 bases; bases with no gene match: 7. CDR3 amino acids: CASSHLNAGGYEQYF. The CDR3 region has the DNA TGCGCCAGCAGCCATTTAAACGCGGGGGGCTACGAGCAGTACTTC.

In this sample, this clone turned up a few times. Here the CDR3 reads CASYTGFNYGYTF. The CDR3 nucleotides are TGTGCCTCCTACACCGGGTTTAACTATGGCTACACCTTC. The chain combines TRBV6-1 with TRBJ1-2; D remains unclear. This CDR3 has 13 residues. The V end was cut by 11 bases, the J end by 1 base, with 14 bases between. Germline V lookup: CDR1 MNHNS, CDR2 SASEGT.

The chain links TRBV7-9 to TRBJ2-2; a possible D gene is TRBD1 (5 bases). V was trimmed by 3 bases and J by 1 base, leaving 9 bases between them. CDR1 is SEHNR, CDR2 FQNEAQ, per germline (reference sequence). The CDR3 runs 15 residues. The CDR3 DNA reads TGTGCCAGCAGCTTGTGGCAGGGGAACACCGGGGAGCTGTTTTTT. Protein sequence: CASSLWQGNTGELFF.

This chain's CDR3 is CASSLGLTTEAFF. CDR3 nucleotide sequence: TGTGCCAGCAGCTTGGGACTAACCACTGAAGCTTTCTTT. This rearrangement joins TRBV5-6 to TRBJ1-1, with D hard to call. Germline V lookup: CDR1 SGHDT, CDR2 YYEEEE. Trimming pared 0 bases from V and 4 bases from J, leaving 7 bases between. The CDR3 is made up of 13 amino acids.